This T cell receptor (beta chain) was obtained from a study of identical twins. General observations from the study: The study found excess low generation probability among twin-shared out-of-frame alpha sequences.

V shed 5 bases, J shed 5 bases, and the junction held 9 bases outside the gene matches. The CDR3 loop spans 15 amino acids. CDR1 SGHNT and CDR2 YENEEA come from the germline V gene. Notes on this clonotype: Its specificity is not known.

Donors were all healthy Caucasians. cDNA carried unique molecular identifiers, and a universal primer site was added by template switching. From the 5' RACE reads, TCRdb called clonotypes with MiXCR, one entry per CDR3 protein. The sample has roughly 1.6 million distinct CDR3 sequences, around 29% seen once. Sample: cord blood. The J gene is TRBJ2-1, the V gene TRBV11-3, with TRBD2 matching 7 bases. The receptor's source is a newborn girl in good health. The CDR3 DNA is TGTGCCAGCAGCGCTCAGACTAGCAGGCACAATGAGCAGTTCTTC. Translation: CASSAQTSRHNEQFF.